The 14 T cell receptor beta chains in this list originate from one sample, sequenced in a study of T cells in women clearing cervical HPV infection. Assay used: immunoSEQ multiplex PCR; TCRdb lists only in-frame clones, some missing. The table for this sample gives about 35,000 clones. Sequenced material: blood buffy coat. These receptors were taken from a woman between 18 and 70 years old with a cervical HPV16 infection that either progressed to CIN3+ or cleared (not recorded which).

With regard to this clone: Read sequence stops 3 residues before the CDR3 end, and the germline J gene provides the missing end. The chain combines TRBV19 with TRBJ2-3; 9 nucleotides line up with TRBD2. Germline V lookup: CDR1 LNHDA, CDR2 SQIVND (reference sequence). V lost 5 bases, J lost 1 base, and 4 bases stayed unmatched. CDR3 length: 15 amino acids. CDR3 DNA (partial): TGTGCCAGTAGTTTGATAGCGGGAGGCACAGATACG. This sequence encodes CASSLIAGGTDT. The whole CDR3 is CASSLIAGGTDTQYF.

As for this clone: The CDR3 goes on 3 residues after the read ends, and that part is filled in from the germline J gene. The gene calls are TRBV5-1 and TRBJ2-3; D not certain. The CDR3 consists of 12 residues. V dropped 4 bases and J dropped 2 bases, with 5 bases sitting between them. Per the germline V gene, CDR1 is SGHRS and CDR2 is YFSETQ. The CDR3 is CASSADTDTQYF. CDR3 bases read: TGCGCCAGCAGCGCGGACACAGATACG.

A note on this clone: The CDR3 extends 3 residues past the end of the read, so its final part is completed from the germline J gene. V is TRBV11-2 and J is TRBJ1-2; weak D call: TRBD1 (6 bases). Trimming cost V 5 bases and J 3 bases, with 10 bases left between them. Germline CDR1 is SGHAT and CDR2 is FQNNGV. This CDR3 is 13 amino acids long. Partial CDR3 DNA: TGTGCCAGCAGCCCCACAGGGTACTATGGC. The encoded protein is CASSPTGYYG. The full CDR3 reads CASSPTGYYGYTF.

Worth noting for this clone: The read stops 3 residues short of the end of the CDR3; the missing end is completed from the germline J gene. J is TRBJ2-3 and V is TRBV7-3; 10 bases are a match to TRBD2. Germline V gene lookup returns CDR1 SGHTA and CDR2 FQGTGA. The CDR3 consists of 18 residues. Germline trimming cut 2 bases from V and 2 bases from J; bases unmatched to any gene: 10. The CDR3: CASSLLGRLAGYTDTQYF. The DNA read from the CDR3 is TGTGCCAGCAGCTTATTGGGGAGACTAGCGGGCTACACAGATACG.

A remark on this clone: With the read ending 3 residues before the CDR3 end, the germline J gene is used to fill in that end. This rearrangement joins TRBV5-1 to TRBJ2-1; 7 bases are a match to TRBD1. The CDR3 loop spans 17 amino acids. In germline, CDR1 is SGHRS, CDR2 YFSETQ. V lost 4 bases to trimming and J lost 0 bases; unmatched junction nucleotides: 10. CDR3 DNA, as far as it was read: TGCGCCAGCAGCCAGGAGGTAGCAGGGGGCTCCTACAATGAG. Protein: CASSQEVAGGSYNE. The CDR3, in full, reads CASSQEVAGGSYNEQFF. The variable domain in full, completed from reference TRBV5-1 and TRBJ2-1, reads KAGVTQTPRYLIKTRGQQVTLSCSPISGHRSVSWYQQTPGQGLQFLFEYFSETQRNKGNFPGRFSGRQFSNSRSEMNVSTLELGDSALYLCASSQEVAGGSYNEQFFGPGTRLTVL.

Of note for this clone: The read comes to an end 3 residues before the CDR3 does, leaving the germline J gene to fill in the end. This chain connects TRBV5-6 to TRBJ1-2, with D hard to call. The CDR3 covers 14 residues. Trimming left V 4 bases short and J 6 bases short, with 16 bases between. In germline, CDR1 is SGHDT, CDR2 YYEEEE. CDR3 bases read: TGTGCCAGCAGCCCCCGTGGAGGGTGGAATGGC. This gives the protein CASSPRGGWNG. The full CDR3 reads CASSPRGGWNGYTF.

A remark on this clone: The read ends 3 residues shy of where the CDR3 ends; the end is completed using the germline J gene. This rearrangement joins TRBV7-6 to TRBJ2-1, with 7 positions matching TRBD2. CDR3 length: 16 residues. The V and J ends lost 2 bases and 5 bases, in that order; junction bases with no gene match: 9. CDR1 is SGHVS and CDR2 is FNYEAQ in the germline V gene. The sequenced part of the CDR3 DNA is TGTGCCAGCAGCTTATGGAGCGGGGCCCAAAACAATGAG. As protein: CASSLWSGAQNNE. The full CDR3 protein is CASSLWSGAQNNEQFF.

As regards this clone: Read coverage stops 3 residues before the CDR3 terminus; the germline J gene supplies the remainder. V is TRBV5-1 and J is TRBJ2-4; D is perhaps TRBD2 (6 bases). Germline lookup yields CDR1 SGHRS and CDR2 YFSETQ. Between the trimmed V and J ends, which lost 4 bases and 3 bases, there was a span of 8 bases. This CDR3 is built from 13 residues. The part of the CDR3 DNA that was read is TGCGCCAGCAGCCAGGGAGGCAAAAACATT. Protein sequence: CASSQGGKNI. Given in full, the CDR3 is CASSQGGKNIQYF.

The CDR3: CASSPGTGSYEQYF. The sequenced CDR3 bases are TGTGCCAGCAGCCCGGGGACAGGGTCCTACGAG. The chain recombines TRBV7-2 with TRBJ2-7; 9 bases align to TRBD1. The read halts 3 residues ahead of the CDR3 end, with the missing end drawn from the germline J gene. Per the germline V gene, CDR1 is SGHTA and CDR2 is FQGNSA. V lost 5 bases and J lost 1; bases outside the gene matches: 3. This CDR3 is 14 amino acids long. Full variable domain (missing parts from reference TRBV7-2 and TRBJ2-7): GAGVSQSPSNKVTEKGKDVELRCDPISGHTALYWYRQSLGQGLEFLIYFQGNSAPDKSGLPSDRFSAERTGGSVSTLTIQRTQQEDSAVYLCASSPGTGSYEQYFGPGTRLTVT.

Concerning this clone: The CDR3 is cut off 3 residues early in the read; its end comes from the germline J gene. The chain combines TRBV12-5 with TRBJ2-1; tentative D call: TRBD1 (6 bases). This CDR3 is 22 amino acids long. V shed 4 bases and J shed 0 bases, with 31 bases lying between them. Germline CDR1 is LGHNT and CDR2 is FRNRAP. The CDR3 DNA, read in part, is TGTGCTAGTGGTTCCAACCTTCGTGGGGTTCTGCGCGAGGACAGCTCCTACAATGAG. This encodes CASGSNLRGVLREDSSYNE. The full CDR3 reads CASGSNLRGVLREDSSYNEQFF.

The CDR3 protein is CASSAGQEYEAFF. The covered CDR3 bases are TGTGCCAGCTCAGCCGGACAGGAGTACGAG. The chain couples TRBV18 to TRBJ1-1, with TRBD1 matching over 7 bases. The read falls 3 residues short of the CDR3 end, and the missing part is taken from the germline J gene. The CDR3 loop spans 13 amino acids. Germline-derived CDR1 and CDR2 are KGHSH and LQKENI.

In the case of this clone: Read data end 3 residues before the CDR3 end; the end is taken from the germline J gene. The chain carries TRBV20-1 and TRBJ2-4; 7 bases fit TRBD2. Germline CDR1 and CDR2: DFQATT and SNEGSKA (reference sequence). CDR3 length equals 13 residues. CDR3 residues: CSVPDLYPGGQYF. Partial CDR3 DNA: TGCAGTGTACCCGACCTTTATCCGGGGGGT.

In regard to this clone: The read falls 3 residues short of the CDR3 end, and the missing part is taken from the germline J gene. The rearrangement uses TRBV6-8 and TRBJ2-1; 8 bases agree with TRBD1. Trimming took 7 bases from V and 9 from J; bases not matched to a gene: 5. CDR3 length equals 12 residues. CDR1 is MNHGY and CDR2 is SAAAGT in the germline V gene. The sequenced part of the CDR3 DNA is TGTGCCAGCAAATTCAGGGGGCTTGAG. Amino acid sequence: CASKFRGLE. The CDR3 reads in full as CASKFRGLEQFF.

Details on this clone: The DNA ends 3 residues before the CDR3 does, and the rest of the CDR3 is filled in from the germline J gene. This chain joins TRBV13 and TRBJ1-4, with 9 bases identical to TRBD1. J was trimmed by 8 bases and V by 5 bases; bases with no gene match: 6. Germline lookup yields CDR1 PRHDT and CDR2 FYEKMQ (reference sequence). The CDR3 contains 14 residues. The CDR3 bases that were read are TGTGCCAGCAGCCGCCGGGACAGGGACGAAAAA. Translating it yields CASSRRDRDEK. The whole CDR3 sequence is CASSRRDRDEKLFF.